These T cell receptor beta chains were read from a single sample in a study of T cells in Graves' hyperthyroidism and ophthalmopathy. A single record per CDR3 protein comes from TCRdb applying MiXCR to the multiplex PCR reads. Seen here are 550,000 to 600,000 distinct CDR3 sequences, approximately 16% observed once, and the top ten hold around 18%. Sequenced material: blood. The source of these receptors is a woman between 18 and 30 years old with Graves' hyperthyroidism. Both conserved end residues are part of each CDR3. The order of the fields is clone size, J gene, D gene, V gene, CDR3 DNA, CDR3 protein. D genes are given only for firm matches. Clone sizes are given selectively: once, few, many, or a class where the clone is expanded.

abundance: many
j_gene: TRBJ2-5
d_gene: TRBD1
v_gene: TRBV20-1
CDR3nt: TGCAGTGCCACAGGGGGGCGTGGCCAGTACTTC
CDR3aa: CSATGGRGQYF

abundance: many
j_gene: TRBJ2-3
d_gene: -
v_gene: TRBV30
CDR3nt: TGTGCCTGGAGTACAGGGTACAAGCAGTATTTT
CDR3aa: CAWSTGYKQYF

abundance: -
j_gene: TRBJ2-3
d_gene: TRBD1
v_gene: TRBV20-1
CDR3nt: TGCAGTGCTCTACCGGACAGGGAACAAAGCACAGATACGCAGTATTTT
CDR3aa: CSALPDREQSTDTQYF

abundance: few
j_gene: TRBJ2-7
d_gene: TRBD2
v_gene: TRBV4-1
CDR3nt: TGCGCCAGCAGCCCTTTAGCGGGGGGGGCCTACGAGCAGTACTTC
CDR3aa: CASSPLAGGAYEQYF

abundance: many
j_gene: TRBJ2-3
d_gene: TRBD2
v_gene: TRBV11-3
CDR3nt: TGTGCCAGCAGCTTGAGCGGGAGAGACACGCAGTATTTT
CDR3aa: CASSLSGRDTQYF

abundance: many
j_gene: TRBJ2-1
d_gene: -
v_gene: TRBV2
CDR3nt: TGTGCCAGCAGGTCGGGAGCCTCATCCCCAGAGCAGTTCTTC
CDR3aa: CASRSGASSPEQFF

abundance: -
j_gene: TRBJ1-6
d_gene: -
v_gene: TRBV27
CDR3nt: TGTGCCAGCAGTCACAGGGATAATTCACCCCTCCACTTT
CDR3aa: CASSHRDNSPLHF

abundance: many
j_gene: TRBJ2-3
d_gene: TRBD2
v_gene: TRBV30
CDR3nt: TGTGCCTGGAGTCCGGGACTAGGCACAGATACGCAGTATTTT
CDR3aa: CAWSPGLGTDTQYF

abundance: -
j_gene: TRBJ2-1
d_gene: TRBD2
v_gene: TRBV9
CDR3nt: TGTGCCAGCAGCGTAGGTGGTAGCGGGGGGCCCTACAATGAGCAGTTCTTC
CDR3aa: CASSVGGSGGPYNEQFF

abundance: few
j_gene: TRBJ1-2
d_gene: TRBD1
v_gene: TRBV7-2
CDR3nt: TGTGCCAGCAGCCCCCGGGACAGGGAAGATGGCTACACCTTC
CDR3aa: CASSPRDREDGYTF

abundance: -
j_gene: TRBJ1-1
d_gene: TRBD1
v_gene: TRBV12-3/TRBV12-4
CDR3nt: TGTGCCAGCAGTTCCCGGGACAGTGAAGCTTTCTTT
CDR3aa: CASSSRDSEAFF

abundance: -
j_gene: TRBJ2-1
d_gene: -
v_gene: TRBV11-2
CDR3nt: TGCGCCAGCAGCGGCCGGACGGGGCTGGGCAATGAGCAGTTCTTC
CDR3aa: CASSGRTGLGNEQFF

abundance: -
j_gene: TRBJ1-6
d_gene: -
v_gene: TRBV29-1
CDR3nt: TGCAGCGTTGAATCAGGGAGCTCCTATAATTCACCCCTCCACTTT
CDR3aa: CSVESGSSYNSPLHF

abundance: -
j_gene: TRBJ2-7
d_gene: -
v_gene: TRBV19
CDR3nt: TGTGCCAGTAGCCCCGGGGCCGGGGAGTGGTACGAGCAGTACTTC
CDR3aa: CASSPGAGEWYEQYF

abundance: few
j_gene: TRBJ2-7
d_gene: TRBD2
v_gene: TRBV6-1
CDR3nt: TGTGCCAGCACCCACGGGAGGAACTCCTACGAGCAGTACTTC
CDR3aa: CASTHGRNSYEQYF

abundance: -
j_gene: TRBJ2-2
d_gene: -
v_gene: TRBV5-1
CDR3nt: TGCGCCAGCAGCTTAGAGGGGTTGGCCGGGGAGCTGTTTTTT
CDR3aa: CASSLEGLAGELFF

abundance: few
j_gene: TRBJ1-6
d_gene: -
v_gene: TRBV2
CDR3nt: TGTGCCAGCAGGCTGGCAGGGGAAAATTCACCCCTCCACTTT
CDR3aa: CASRLAGENSPLHF

abundance: few
j_gene: TRBJ2-5
d_gene: TRBD2
v_gene: TRBV24-1
CDR3nt: TGTGCCACCAGTGCCCCCCGAGCGGGGGGGCAGGAGACCCAGTACTTC
CDR3aa: CATSAPRAGGQETQYF

abundance: -
j_gene: TRBJ1-5
d_gene: -
v_gene: TRBV19
CDR3nt: TGTGCCAGTAGTATAGACCACAATCAGCCCCAGCATTTT
CDR3aa: CASSIDHNQPQHF

abundance: -
j_gene: TRBJ2-5
d_gene: -
v_gene: TRBV20-1
CDR3nt: TGCAGTGCCCTACGGGACTCCCAAGAGACCCAGTACTTC
CDR3aa: CSALRDSQETQYF

abundance: few
j_gene: TRBJ1-3
d_gene: -
v_gene: TRBV5-8
CDR3nt: TGTGCCAGCAGCTTGGCCCTGTTCGAAGTCCTTGGAAACACCATATATTTT
CDR3aa: CASSLALFEVLGNTIYF

abundance: -
j_gene: TRBJ2-4
d_gene: -
v_gene: TRBV6-1
CDR3nt: TGTGCCAGCAGTGAGACAGGACGGTTTACCATTCAGTACTTC
CDR3aa: CASSETGRFTIQYF

abundance: many
j_gene: TRBJ2-4
d_gene: -
v_gene: TRBV7-8
CDR3nt: TGTGCCAGCAGCCCGACCAGAAGGGGAAACATTCAGTACTTC
CDR3aa: CASSPTRRGNIQYF

abundance: few
j_gene: TRBJ1-5
d_gene: -
v_gene: TRBV27
CDR3nt: TGTGCCAGCAGTCCCCAGGGCAGGGGAAGCAATCAGCCCCAGCATTTT
CDR3aa: CASSPQGRGSNQPQHF

abundance: many
j_gene: TRBJ1-6
d_gene: -
v_gene: TRBV27
CDR3nt: TGTGCCAGCAGTTTCAGCGACAGGCTCACTAATTCACCCCTCCACTTT
CDR3aa: CASSFSDRLTNSPLHF

abundance: many
j_gene: TRBJ2-1
d_gene: TRBD2
v_gene: TRBV20-1
CDR3nt: TGCAGTGCTAGTAGCGGGACCGGATACAATGAGCAGTTCTTC
CDR3aa: CSASSGTGYNEQFF

abundance: many
j_gene: TRBJ2-7
d_gene: -
v_gene: TRBV7-2
CDR3nt: TGTGCCAGCAGTCCCCGGGGGACAACCCCCCACGAGCAGTACTTC
CDR3aa: CASSPRGTTPHEQYF

abundance: -
j_gene: TRBJ2-7
d_gene: -
v_gene: TRBV11-3
CDR3nt: TGTGCCAGCAGCTTGGGAAGTTCCTACGGGCAGTACTTC
CDR3aa: CASSLGSSYGQYF